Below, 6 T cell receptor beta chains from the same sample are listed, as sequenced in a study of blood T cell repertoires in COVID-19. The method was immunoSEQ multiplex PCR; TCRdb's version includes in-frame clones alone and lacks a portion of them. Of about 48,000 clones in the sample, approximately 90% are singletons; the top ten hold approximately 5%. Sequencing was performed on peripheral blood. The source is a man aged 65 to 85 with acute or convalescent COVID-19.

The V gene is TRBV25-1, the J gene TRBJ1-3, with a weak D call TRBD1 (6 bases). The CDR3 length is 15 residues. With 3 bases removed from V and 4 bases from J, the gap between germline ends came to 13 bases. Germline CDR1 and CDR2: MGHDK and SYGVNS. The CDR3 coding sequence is TGTGCCAGCAGTGAGCCAGGACAGAAAGGAAACACCATATATTTT. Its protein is CASSEPGQKGNTIYF.

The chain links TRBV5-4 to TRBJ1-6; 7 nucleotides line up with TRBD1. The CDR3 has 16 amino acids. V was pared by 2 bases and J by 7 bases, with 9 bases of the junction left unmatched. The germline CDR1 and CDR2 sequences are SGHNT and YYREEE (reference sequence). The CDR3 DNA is TGTGCCAGCAGCTTTGGCGGAGGGGGCGAGAATTCACCCCTCCACTTT. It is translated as CASSFGGGGENSPLHF.

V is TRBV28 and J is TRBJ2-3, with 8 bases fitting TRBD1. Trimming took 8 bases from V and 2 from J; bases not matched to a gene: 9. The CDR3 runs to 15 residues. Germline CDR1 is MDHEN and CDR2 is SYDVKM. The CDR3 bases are TGTGCCAGCCGAACCCGGACAGGGTACACAGATACGCAGTATTTT. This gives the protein CASRTRTGYTDTQYF. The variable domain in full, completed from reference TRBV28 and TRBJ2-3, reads DVKVTQSSRYLVKRTGEKVFLECVQDMDHENMFWYRQDPGLGLRLIYFSYDVKMKEKGDIPEGYSVSREKKERFSLILESASTNQTSMYLCASRTRTGYTDTQYFGPGTRLTVL.

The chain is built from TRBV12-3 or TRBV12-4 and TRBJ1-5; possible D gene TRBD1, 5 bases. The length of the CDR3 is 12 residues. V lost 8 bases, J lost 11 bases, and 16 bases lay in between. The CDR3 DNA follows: TGTGCCAGCTCGGACAATAATCTGTCCCAGCATTTT. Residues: CASSDNNLSQHF.

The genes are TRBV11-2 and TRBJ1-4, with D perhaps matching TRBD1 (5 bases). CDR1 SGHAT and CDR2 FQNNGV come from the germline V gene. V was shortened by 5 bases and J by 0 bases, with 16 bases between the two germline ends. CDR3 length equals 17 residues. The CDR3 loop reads CASSPWEGLATNEKLFF. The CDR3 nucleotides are TGTGCCAGCAGCCCCTGGGAGGGACTAGCAACTAATGAAAAACTGTTTTTT.

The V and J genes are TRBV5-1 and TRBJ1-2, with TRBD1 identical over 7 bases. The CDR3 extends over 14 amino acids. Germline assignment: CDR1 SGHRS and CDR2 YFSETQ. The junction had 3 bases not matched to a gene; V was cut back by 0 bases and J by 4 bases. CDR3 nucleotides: TGCGCCAGCAGCTTGGAGGGACAGATCTATGGCTACACCTTC. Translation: CASSLEGQIYGYTF.